This entry concerns a single T cell receptor beta chain. What it binds is not known. This record comes from a study of T cell responses to AZD1222 COVID-19 vaccine. Study overall: Whether given at about 4 or about 12 weeks, second doses were pooled.

Only in-frame clones appear in the TCRdb table, and some are missing; sequencing was by immunoSEQ multiplex PCR. The table includes about 110,000 clones, 87% detected once. This CDR3 comprises 15 residues. V gave up 8 bases and J gave up 0 bases; unmatched junction bases: 7. Broader study findings: Regions left unmutated in variants are reportedly the target of nearly half of spike-specific TCRs. Donors were mostly white British, more females; clonal diversity possibly underestimated.

The chain couples TRBV23-1 to TRBJ1-1; 9 bases map to TRBD1. TRBV23-1 is an open reading frame, and its role is uncertain. The clonotype comes from an adult in good health. Here the sequenced sample was peripheral blood, taken on day 0 of AZD1222 vaccination. The CDR3 spells CASLWTGALNTEAFF. CDR3 nucleotide sequence: TGCGCCAGCCTTTGGACAGGGGCCCTGAACACTGAAGCTTTCTTT.